This TCR beta chain was profiled in a study of blood T cell repertoires in COVID-19. Study information: COVID-19 samples, acute and convalescent, were from the United States, Italy and Spain. PBMCs, B-cell-depleted T cells, or T cells were the source of the cDNA or gDNA that made up the material.

This clone was recorded once. The protocol was immunoSEQ multiplex PCR, while the TCRdb copy is restricted to in-frame clones and leaves out a portion. The sample records over 100,000 clones, approximately 88% being singletons. The CDR3 extends over 17 amino acids. J was trimmed by 8 bases and V by 5 bases; bases with no gene match: 16. In germline, CDR1 is LGHNT, CDR2 FRNRAP. The TCR originated in a man between 45 and 60 years old with acute or convalescent COVID-19. What was sequenced was peripheral blood. The chain is built from TRBV12-5 and TRBJ1-4, with TRBD1 identical over 8 bases. The CDR3 DNA reads as TGTGCTAGTGGTCGGACAGGGCCGGGGAGAAACCGAGAAAAACTGTTTTTT. Protein sequence: CASGRTGPGRNREKLFF.